These 23 T cell receptor beta chains originate from one sample sequenced in a study of post-analysis software for immune sequencing data. Antigens for these TCRs are unknown. Findings and limits, study-wide: When patients were compared with controls, about five TRBV segments were more frequent, TRBV5-6, TRBV5-1 and TRBV20-1 among them.

Each TCR beta cDNA library carried unique molecular identifiers. From the PCR reads, TCRdb called clonotypes with MiXCR, one entry per CDR3 protein. The table lists 650,000 to 850,000 distinct CDR3 sequences, around 50% of them singletons, with under 6% in the top ten. Specimen: blood. The receptors here all came from a girl aged 10-17 years with multiple sclerosis.

This clonotype was detected only a few times. The rearrangement joins TRBV20-1 to TRBJ1-2; 7 bases are shared with TRBD1. The germline CDR1 and CDR2 sequences are DFQATT and SNEGSKA (reference sequence). CDR3 length: 15 residues. Losses at the gene ends were 6 bases for V and 1 base for J; bases not matched to a gene: 11. CDR3 nucleotides: TGCAGTGCCCCGCTGGTGGCAGGGGGTAACTATGGCTACACCTTC. Protein product: CSAPLVAGGNYGYTF.

This clonotype came up a few times. This chain uses TRBV20-1 with TRBJ2-3; 7 nucleotides align to TRBD2. The CDR3 extends over 13 amino acids. Germline V gene sequence: CDR1 DFQATT, CDR2 SNEGSKA (reference sequence). V dropped 3 bases and J dropped 4; count of bases not matched to a gene: 4. DNA for the CDR3: TGCAGTGCTAGTGGCGGGAGAGCAGATACGCAGTATTTT. It yields the protein CSASGGRADTQYF.

The chain is built from TRBV7-9 and TRBJ2-3; 7 nucleotides match TRBD1. The CDR3 runs to 17 residues. Germline V gene lookup returns CDR1 SEHNR and CDR2 FQNEAQ (reference sequence). V dropped 5 bases and J dropped 0; count of bases not matched to a gene: 11. The CDR3 nucleotides read TGTGCCAGCAGCCCCGCTCCGGGACAGAAAAGCACAGATACGCAGTATTTT. This sequence encodes CASSPAPGQKSTDTQYF.

This clonotype was observed a few times. J is TRBJ2-7 and V is TRBV11-1, with 7 positions matching TRBD1. The CDR3 covers 15 residues. Trimming took 1 base from V and 2 from J; bases not matched to a gene: 5. Germline V CDR1 and CDR2: SGHAT, FQDESV (reference sequence). CDR3 DNA: TGTGCCAGCAGCTTAGAGGGGGCCATCCCCTACGAGCAGTACTTC. Amino acid sequence: CASSLEGAIPYEQYF.

This clonotype was seen a few times. The CDR3 bases are TGTGCCAGCAGCCTAGGGACAGAGACCTACGAGCAGTACTTC. This gives the protein CASSLGTETYEQYF. J is TRBJ2-7 and V is TRBV7-6; 7 nucleotides align to TRBD1. From germline, CDR1 is SGHVS and CDR2 FNYEAQ. The ends lost 5 bases at V and 2 bases at J; junction bases unmatched: 6. This CDR3 is built from 14 residues.

There are a few counts of this clonotype. This chain links TRBV28 with TRBJ2-7; 7 bases align to TRBD2. V shed 4 bases, J shed 2 bases, and the junction held 14 bases outside the gene matches. The CDR3 has 17 amino acids. The germline CDR1 and CDR2 sequences are MDHEN and SYDVKM. The CDR3 is CASSSPLGREFTYEQYF. The CDR3 DNA reads as TGTGCCAGCAGTTCACCCTTAGGGAGGGAATTTACCTACGAGCAGTACTTC.

The J gene is TRBJ2-7, the V gene TRBV29-1; weak D call: TRBD2 (5 bases). The V gene's germline CDR1 is SQVTM and CDR2 ANQGSEA. The CDR3 sequence is 13 residues long. V was clipped by 2 bases and J by 3 bases, with 11 bases between them. The CDR3 DNA is TGCAGCGTTGAACTCGGGAAGGGCTACGAGCAGTACTTC. It is translated as CSVELGKGYEQYF.

V gene TRBV5-1 combines with J gene TRBJ2-5; 9 positions match TRBD2. The assigned J gene may be wrong: the sequence end matches TRBJ2-7 better. CDR3 size: 15 residues. CDR1 is SGHRS and CDR2 is YFSETQ in the germline V gene. This chain's CDR3 is CASSPGVAGVNEQYF. The CDR3 DNA sequence: TGCGCCAGCAGCCCGGGGGTAGCGGGAGTCAACGAGCAGTACTTC.

This clonotype was found a few times. V and J are TRBV12-3 or TRBV12-4 and TRBJ1-1; TRBD1 might be the D (5 bases). The V gene lost 5 bases and the J gene lost 1 base, with 11 bases spanning the gap. This CDR3 is 14 amino acids long. CDR3 in amino acids: CASSPGTRNTEAFF. CDR3 nucleotide sequence: TGTGCCAGCAGTCCCGGGACCAGGAACACTGAAGCTTTCTTT.

The table lists this clonotype with a few counts. The germline gene is not matched at one end of the junction; a read error may be the cause. The gene calls are TRBV5-1 and TRBJ2-7, with D possibly TRBD2 on 6 matching bases. Germline values: CDR1 SGHRS, CDR2 YFSETQ. The CDR3 has 14 residues. The chain's CDR3 is CASSFGRGSYEQYF. DNA of the CDR3: TGTGCCAGCAGTTTTGGACGGGGGTCCTACGAGCAGTACTTC.

This sequence joins TRBV7-2 and TRBJ2-1; D gene unclear. Germline V gene lookup returns CDR1 SGHTA and CDR2 FQGNSA. Trimming removed 1 base from V and 9 bases from J, with 10 bases in between. There are 13 residues in the CDR3. This CDR3 is CASSLGLRGEQFF. CDR3 bases: TGTGCCAGCAGCTTAGGTCTTCGCGGTGAGCAGTTCTTC.

In its sample, this clonotype was seen many times. J is TRBJ2-1 and V is TRBV20-1; 8 nucleotides align to TRBD1. The V and J ends lost 6 bases and 5 bases, in that order; junction bases with no gene match: 9. CDR3 length equals 14 residues. Germline assignment: CDR1 DFQATT and CDR2 SNEGSKA (reference sequence). CDR3 DNA: TGCAGTGCCATTGGGACAGGCTATAACAATGAGCAGTTCTTC. Residues: CSAIGTGYNNEQFF.

The chain carries TRBV15 and TRBJ2-4, with D maybe TRBD1 (6 bases). CDR1 is LNHNV, CDR2 YYDKDF, per germline (reference sequence). V lost 3 bases to trimming and J lost 8 bases, with 17 bases between them. The CDR3 is made up of 15 amino acids. The CDR3 DNA sequence: TGTGCCACCAGCAGTATTCCCAGGGGCGCGGACATTCAGTACTTC. This gives the protein CATSSIPRGADIQYF.

This sequence joins TRBV10-3 and TRBJ2-7; the D is unclear. This CDR3 region has 13 residues. Germline assignment: CDR1 ENHRY and CDR2 SYGVKD. The germline V and J ends were trimmed by 7 bases and 5 bases, with 15 bases remaining between them. The CDR3: CAIKGSRAHEQYF. DNA for the CDR3: TGTGCCATCAAAGGGTCCCGAGCACACGAGCAGTACTTC.

This clonotype appeared a few times. This chain connects TRBV20-1 to TRBJ1-1; weak D call: TRBD1 (6 bases). Germline lookup yields CDR1 DFQATT and CDR2 SNEGSKA (reference sequence). The V end was cut by 3 bases, the J end by 10 bases, with 15 bases between. The CDR3 totals 12 residues. CDR3 loop: CSARFNRDRAFF. CDR3 nucleotides: TGCAGTGCTAGGTTTAACAGGGACCGAGCTTTCTTT.

This chain links TRBV3-1 with TRBJ2-3; D gene ambiguous. Between the trimmed V and J ends, which lost 3 bases and 0 bases, there was a span of 10 bases. The CDR3 is made up of 15 amino acids. Germline CDR1 LGHDT, CDR2 YNNKEL (reference sequence). The CDR3 reads CASSHYSKSTDTQYF. The DNA for the CDR3 is TGTGCCAGCAGCCATTATAGTAAAAGCACAGATACGCAGTATTTT.

The V gene is TRBV5-1, the J gene TRBJ1-2, with D maybe TRBD1 (5 bases). In germline, CDR1 is SGHRS, CDR2 YFSETQ. Trimming cost V 2 bases and J 5 bases, with 13 bases left between them. This CDR3 has 14 residues. The CDR3 reads CASSFEGLQYGYTF. The CDR3 nucleotides are TGCGCCAGCAGCTTTGAGGGGCTACAATATGGCTACACCTTC.

The J gene is TRBJ1-1, the V gene TRBV29-1, with 7 bases that match TRBD1. The trim removed 1 base at V and 3 bases at J, leaving 5 bases unmatched. The CDR3 spans 14 residues. CDR1 and CDR2 (germline): SQVTM, ANQGSEA. DNA for the CDR3: TGCAGCGTTGAAGGGCAGGGGGGATACACTGAAGCTTTCTTT. Its translation is CSVEGQGGYTEAFF.

V is TRBV6-1 and J is TRBJ1-1; D is uncertain. The CDR3 has 12 amino acids. Germline CDR1 and CDR2: MNHNS and SASEGT. V shed 6 bases and J shed 6 bases, with 11 bases lying between them. The CDR3 DNA follows: TGTGCCAGCAGCGACGGACTATCTGAAGCTTTCTTT. Amino acids: CASSDGLSEAFF.

This clonotype turned up a few times. The genes are TRBV7-9 and TRBJ1-1; D remains unclear. The CDR3 extends over 15 amino acids. Per germline, CDR1 SEHNR and CDR2 FQNEAQ (reference sequence). V was clipped by 3 bases and J by 1 base, with 12 bases between them. The DNA of the CDR3 is TGTGCCAGCAGCTTCCCGACTGATACGAACACTGAAGCTTTCTTT. It specifies CASSFPTDTNTEAFF.

V gene TRBV12-3 or TRBV12-4 combines with J gene TRBJ1-1; the D is unclear. The CDR3 has 15 amino acids. V was trimmed by 2 bases and J by 1 base, leaving 11 bases between them. CDR3 nucleotide sequence: TGTGCCAGCAGTTTAAGAGGCCCGCGGAACACTGAAGCTTTCTTT. It specifies CASSLRGPRNTEAFF.

A few counts support this clonotype. The V call is TRBV7-7, the J call TRBJ1-4, with a tentative D call TRBD1 (5 bases). The CDR3 runs to 14 residues. Trimming shortened V by 4 bases and J by 5 bases, and 11 bases separated the two germline ends. The germline gives CDR1 SSHAT, CDR2 FNYEAQ (reference sequence). This CDR3 is CASSSGTGNEKLFF. CDR3 coding DNA: TGTGCCAGCAGCTCTGGGACGGGGAATGAAAAACTGTTTTTT.

The CDR3 sequence is CASSLMVWGNSPLHF. The CDR3 DNA reads as TGTGCCAGCAGCTTGATGGTATGGGGTAATTCACCCCTCCACTTT. This chain connects TRBV5-6 to TRBJ1-6; D remains unclear. The CDR3 runs 15 residues. V lost 1 base and J 6 bases, leaving 11 bases between the germline ends. Looked up from germline, CDR1 is SGHDT and CDR2 is YYEEEE.